In this sample, the clone carrying this T cell receptor (beta chain) turned up a few times. The antigen remains undetermined. Germline assignment: CDR1 SGHTA and CDR2 FQGTGA. The CDR3 contains 15 residues. V gave up 6 bases and J gave up 3 bases; unmatched junction bases: 7. The data were obtained in a study of T-cell memory formation after mild COVID-19. Findings and limits, study-wide: Contracting clones, day 15 to 85, had balanced CD4/CD8, and later expanders favored CD4+. Of the contracting clones, CD4+ ones lay mainly in CM and EM, and CD8+ ones in EMRA. That cross-reactive memory joined was suggested by some responding clones appearing in pre-infection memory.

Libraries for TCRalpha and TCRbeta carried sample barcodes and unique molecular identifiers via 5'RACE. In TCRdb, the 5' RACE reads were re-called with MiXCR into one record per CDR3 protein. The sample has roughly 250,000 distinct CDR3 sequences; over 15% are singletons. The sequence came from a man aged 18-30 years who had mild COVID-19 (a few samples of this study predate the infection). Cell type and time point are not known. The sequencing sample was made of PBMCs or a T cell subset sorted from them (not recorded which). The gene calls are TRBV7-3 and TRBJ1-1, with 10 bases identical to TRBD1. DNA of the CDR3: TGTGCCAGCAGTCCGACAGGGGGCGGGTACACTGAAGCTTTCTTT. Translating it yields CASSPTGGGYTEAFF.